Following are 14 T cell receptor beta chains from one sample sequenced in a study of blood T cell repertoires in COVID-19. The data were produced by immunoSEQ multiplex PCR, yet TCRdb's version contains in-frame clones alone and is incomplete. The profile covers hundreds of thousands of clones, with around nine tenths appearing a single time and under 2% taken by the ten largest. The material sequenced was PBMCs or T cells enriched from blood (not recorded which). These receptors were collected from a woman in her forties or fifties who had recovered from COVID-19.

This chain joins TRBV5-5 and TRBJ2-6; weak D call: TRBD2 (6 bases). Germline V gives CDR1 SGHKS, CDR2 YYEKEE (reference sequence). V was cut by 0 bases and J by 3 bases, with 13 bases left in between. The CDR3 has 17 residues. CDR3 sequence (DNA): TGTGCCAGCAGCTTGGTGGCGGGGTCGGTTGGGGCCAACGTCCTGACTTTC. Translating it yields CASSLVAGSVGANVLTF.

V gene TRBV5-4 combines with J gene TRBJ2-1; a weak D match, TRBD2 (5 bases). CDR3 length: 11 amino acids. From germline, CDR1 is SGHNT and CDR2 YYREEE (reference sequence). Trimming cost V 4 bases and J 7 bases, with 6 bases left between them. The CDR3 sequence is CASSPGNEQFF. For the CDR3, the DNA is TGTGCCAGCAGCCCGGGGAATGAGCAGTTCTTC. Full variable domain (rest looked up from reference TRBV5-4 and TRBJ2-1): ETGVTQSPTHLIKTRGQQVTLRCSSQSGHNTVSWYQQALGQGPQFIFQYYREEENGRGNFPPRFSGLQFPNYSSELNVNALELDDSALYLCASSPGNEQFFGPGTRLTVL.

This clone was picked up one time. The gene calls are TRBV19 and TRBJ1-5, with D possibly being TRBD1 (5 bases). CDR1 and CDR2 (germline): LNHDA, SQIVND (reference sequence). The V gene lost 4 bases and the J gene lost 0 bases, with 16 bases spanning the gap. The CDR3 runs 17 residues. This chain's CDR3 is CASSTRQRWDSNQPQHF. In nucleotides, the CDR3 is TGTGCCAGTAGTACCCGACAGAGATGGGATAGCAATCAGCCCCAGCATTTT.

CDR3 DNA sequence: TGCAGCGTGAGGGGGTTAACTAATGAAAAACTGTTTTTT. It translates to CSVRGLTNEKLFF. The V and J genes are TRBV29-1 and TRBJ1-4, with a possible D match to TRBD1 (6 bases). CDR3 length: 13 amino acids. Germline loops: CDR1 SQVTM, CDR2 ANQGSEA. V shed 6 bases and J shed 1 base, with 9 bases lying between them.

The CDR3 is CASSFRLAGGPRSYEQYF. CDR3 nucleotides: TGTGCCAGCAGCTTTAGGCTAGCGGGAGGTCCCCGCTCCTACGAGCAGTACTTC. J is TRBJ2-7 and V is TRBV7-2; the match to TRBD2 covers 11 bases. Germline V gives CDR1 SGHTA, CDR2 FQGNSA. This CDR3 contains 18 residues. The ends lost 3 bases at V and 0 bases at J; junction bases unmatched: 10.

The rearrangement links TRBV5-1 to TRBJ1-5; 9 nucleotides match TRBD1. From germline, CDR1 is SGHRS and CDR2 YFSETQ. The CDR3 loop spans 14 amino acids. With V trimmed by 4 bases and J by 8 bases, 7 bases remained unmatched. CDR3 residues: CASSPGTGFEPQHF. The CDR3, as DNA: TGCGCCAGCAGCCCGGGGACAGGGTTTGAGCCCCAGCATTTT.

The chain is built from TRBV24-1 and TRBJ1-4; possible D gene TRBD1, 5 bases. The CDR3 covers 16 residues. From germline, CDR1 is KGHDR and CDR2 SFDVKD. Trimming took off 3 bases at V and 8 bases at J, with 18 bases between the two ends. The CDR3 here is CATSDPGLPQREKLFF. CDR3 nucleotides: TGTGCCACCAGTGATCCGGGACTCCCGCAAAGGGAAAAACTGTTTTTT.

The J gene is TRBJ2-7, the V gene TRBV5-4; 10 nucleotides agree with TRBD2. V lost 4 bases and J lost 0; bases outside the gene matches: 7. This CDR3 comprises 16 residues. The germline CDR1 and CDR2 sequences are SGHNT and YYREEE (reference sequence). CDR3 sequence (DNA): TGTGCCAGCAGCCAGACTAGCGGGCCCGACTCCTACGAGCAGTACTTC. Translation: CASSQTSGPDSYEQYF.

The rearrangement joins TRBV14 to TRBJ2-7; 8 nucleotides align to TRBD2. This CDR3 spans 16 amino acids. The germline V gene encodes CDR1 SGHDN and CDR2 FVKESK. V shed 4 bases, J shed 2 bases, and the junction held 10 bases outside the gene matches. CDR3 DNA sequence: TGTGCCAGCAGCCCGGGGAGAACTAGCGGAACCTACGAGCAGTACTTC. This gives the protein CASSPGRTSGTYEQYF.

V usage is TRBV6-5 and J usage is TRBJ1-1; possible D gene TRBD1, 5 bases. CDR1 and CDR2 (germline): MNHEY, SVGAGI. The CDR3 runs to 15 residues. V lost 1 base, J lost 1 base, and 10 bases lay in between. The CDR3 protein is CASSYYFQGNTEAFF. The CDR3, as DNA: TGTGCCAGCAGTTACTACTTCCAGGGGAACACTGAAGCTTTCTTT.

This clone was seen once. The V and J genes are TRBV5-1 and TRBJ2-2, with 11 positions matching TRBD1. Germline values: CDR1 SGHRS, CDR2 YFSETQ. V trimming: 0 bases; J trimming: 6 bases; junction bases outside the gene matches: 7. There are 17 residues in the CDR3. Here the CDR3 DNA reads TGCGCCAGCAGCTTGGAAGGGACAGGGGGTGCGTCCGGGGAGCTGTTTTTT. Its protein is CASSLEGTGGASGELFF.

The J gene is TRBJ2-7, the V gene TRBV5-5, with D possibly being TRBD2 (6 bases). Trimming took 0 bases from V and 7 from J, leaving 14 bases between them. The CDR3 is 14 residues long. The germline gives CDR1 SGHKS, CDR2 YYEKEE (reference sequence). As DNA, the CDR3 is TGTGCCAGCAGCTTGGCCCCTCAGGCGGGGGAGCAGTACTTC. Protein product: CASSLAPQAGEQYF.

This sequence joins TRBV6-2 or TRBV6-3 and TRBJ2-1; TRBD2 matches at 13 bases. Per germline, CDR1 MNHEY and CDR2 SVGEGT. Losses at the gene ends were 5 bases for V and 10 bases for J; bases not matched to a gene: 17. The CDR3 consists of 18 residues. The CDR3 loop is CASSTDNLGTSGIGEQFF. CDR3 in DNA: TGTGCCAGCAGTACAGATAACCTCGGGACTAGCGGGATAGGCGAGCAGTTCTTC.

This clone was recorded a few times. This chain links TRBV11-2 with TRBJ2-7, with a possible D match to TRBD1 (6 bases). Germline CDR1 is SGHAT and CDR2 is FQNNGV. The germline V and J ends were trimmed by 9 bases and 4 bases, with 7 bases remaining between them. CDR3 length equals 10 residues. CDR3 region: CASQGYEQYF. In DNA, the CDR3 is TGTGCCAGTCAGGGGTACGAGCAGTACTTC.